These 26 T cell receptor beta chains share one sample of origin, sequenced in a study of blood T cells in healthy people across ages. It was with a sample-barcoded 5' primer and a J-beta primer mix that a second PCR of about 6 to 12 cycles was run. TCRdb analysed the 5' RACE reads with MiXCR anew, one entry per CDR3 protein. The table shows hundreds of thousands of distinct CDR3 sequences, with 40% to 50% occurring only once. The sample taken for sequencing was blood. The source of these receptors is a man aged 60-69 years in good health.

V usage is TRBV5-6 and J usage is TRBJ2-2, with 7 bases aligning to TRBD1. The germline CDR1 and CDR2 sequences are SGHDT and YYEEEE. This CDR3 has 14 residues. V gave up 5 bases and J gave up 4 bases; unmatched junction bases: 5. The DNA for the CDR3 is TGTGCCAGCAGTACGACAGGGATCACCGGGGAGCTGTTTTTT. This gives the protein CASSTTGITGELFF.

This clonotype was seen a few times. The chain couples TRBV9 to TRBJ2-5; D gene unclear. CDR3 length equals 15 residues. Germline V gives CDR1 SGDLS, CDR2 YYNGEE. V lost 0 bases and J lost 4, with 13 bases in between. The CDR3 coding sequence is TGTGCCAGCAGCGTAGGGAGTAGAGGCGCAGAGACCCAGTACTTC. Translating gives CASSVGSRGAETQYF.

This clonotype was found a few times. The chain couples TRBV9 to TRBJ2-7; possible D gene TRBD2, 6 bases. CDR3 length equals 16 residues. Germline V CDR1 and CDR2: SGDLS, YYNGEE. The V gene lost 6 bases and the J gene lost 0 bases, with 19 bases spanning the gap. The CDR3 loop is CASTGGGDHPSYEQYF. The CDR3 coding sequence is TGTGCCAGCACGGGTGGAGGGGACCACCCCTCCTACGAGCAGTACTTC.

This clonotype was seen only a few times. The rearrangement joins TRBV6-2 or TRBV6-3 to TRBJ1-5; no firm D call. The CDR3 sequence is 15 residues long. Looked up from germline, CDR1 is MNHEY and CDR2 is SVGEGT. The germline V and J ends were trimmed by 2 bases and 6 bases, with 14 bases remaining between them. The CDR3 spells CASSYPGREVQPQHF. The CDR3 coding sequence is TGTGCCAGCAGTTACCCCGGGAGGGAAGTTCAGCCCCAGCATTTT.

There are many counts of this clonotype. CDR3 in amino acids: CASRPDRTNYGYTF. The CDR3 nucleotides read TGTGCCAGCAGACCCGACAGGACTAACTATGGCTACACCTTC. The chain recombines TRBV6-2 or TRBV6-3 with TRBJ1-2; TRBD1 might be the D (6 bases). The germline V gene encodes CDR1 MNHEY and CDR2 SVGEGT. This CDR3 has 14 residues. V lost 6 bases and J 0 bases, leaving 11 bases between the germline ends.

The chain carries TRBV14 and TRBJ2-7, with D maybe TRBD1 (6 bases). This CDR3 has 18 residues. V gave up 1 base and J gave up 5 bases, with 24 bases separating them. Germline V gene lookup returns CDR1 SGHDN and CDR2 FVKESK. This CDR3 reads CASSQGNRDFRAANEQYF. The DNA for the CDR3 is TGTGCCAGCAGCCAAGGGAACAGGGATTTCAGGGCAGCAAACGAGCAGTACTTC. The whole variable domain, filled in from reference TRBV14 and TRBJ2-7, reads EAGVTQFPSHSVIEKGQTVTLRCDPISGHDNLYWYRRVMGKEIKFLLHFVKESKQDESGMPNNRFLAERTGGTYSTLKVQPAELEDSGVYFCASSQGNRDFRAANEQYFGPGTRLTVT.

The J gene is TRBJ1-1, the V gene TRBV5-5; D remains ambiguous. Germline CDR1 and CDR2: SGHKS and YYEKEE (reference sequence). Trimming removed 1 base from V and 5 bases from J, with 12 bases in between. The CDR3 is 14 amino acids. The CDR3 loop reads CASSLRIGETEAFF. In DNA, the CDR3 is TGTGCCAGCAGCTTGCGTATCGGGGAAACTGAAGCTTTCTTT.

The chain uses TRBV5-6 and TRBJ1-2, with TRBD1 matching over 8 bases. Per the germline V gene, CDR1 is SGHDT and CDR2 is YYEEEE. The V gene end was trimmed by 4 bases and the J gene end by 6 bases; junction bases not matched to a gene: 14. The CDR3 is 16 residues long. The CDR3, as DNA: TGTGCCAGCAGCCCGGAGGCAGGGGGCGTCATAGATGGCTACACCTTC. This encodes CASSPEAGGVIDGYTF. The full variable domain, its missing parts supplied by reference TRBV5-6 and TRBJ1-2, is DAGVTQSPTHLIKTRGQQVTLRCSPKSGHDTVSWYQQALGQGPQFIFQYYEEEERQRGNFPDRFSGHQFPNYSSELNVNALLLGDSALYLCASSPEAGGVIDGYTFGSGTRLTVV.

The chain is built from TRBV12-3 or TRBV12-4 and TRBJ2-1; D call uncertain. TRBJ2-7 explains the end of the DNA better; the J call may be wrong. This CDR3 has 15 residues. CDR3 amino acids: CASSVGGSSYNEQYF. In DNA, the CDR3 is TGTGCCAGCAGCGTTGGCGGAAGCTCCTACAATGAGCAGTACTTC.

CDR3 protein: CASSPGLPTDTQYF. As DNA, the CDR3 is TGTGCCAGCAGCCCGGGACTCCCCACAGATACGCAGTATTTT. V usage is TRBV5-6 and J usage is TRBJ2-3; the D gene is possibly TRBD2 (6 bases). Germline assignment: CDR1 SGHDT and CDR2 YYEEEE. V was cut by 4 bases and J by 2 bases, with 11 bases left in between. The CDR3 totals 14 residues.

This clonotype was picked up one time. This sequence may be a read error, since a much larger clone differs from it by one base. The chain recombines TRBV5-6 with TRBJ2-5; D unresolved. CDR1 is SGHDT, CDR2 YYEEEE, per germline. CDR3 length: 12 amino acids. The CDR3 region is CASSFFQEIQYF. The CDR3 region has the DNA TGTGCCAGCAGCTTCTTCCAAGAGATCCAGTACTTC.

The genes are TRBV20-1 and TRBJ1-5; 7 nucleotides agree with TRBD1. This CDR3 contains 12 residues. In germline, CDR1 is DFQATT, CDR2 SNEGSKA (reference sequence). The ends lost 6 bases at V and 7 bases at J; junction bases unmatched: 6. The CDR3 nucleotides are TGCAGTGCGGTCACAGGGGCCCAGCCCCAGCATTTT. It translates to CSAVTGAQPQHF.

The genes are TRBV27 and TRBJ2-1; D remains unclear. Trimming left V 5 bases short and J 5 bases short, with 13 bases between. The germline V gene has CDR1 MNHEY and CDR2 SMNVEV (reference sequence). The CDR3 sequence is 14 residues long. In nucleotides, the CDR3 is TGTGCCAGCAGTGCCGGCGCTCTAAACAATGAGCAGTTCTTC. This translates into CASSAGALNNEQFF.

This chain joins TRBV20-1 and TRBJ2-3; perhaps TRBD2 as D (6 bases). Germline lookup yields CDR1 DFQATT and CDR2 SNEGSKA (reference sequence). Trimming took 0 bases from V and 6 from J, leaving 10 bases between them. This CDR3 region has 13 residues. The DNA for the CDR3 is TGCAGTGCTAGAGATGGGGGGAAGGATACGCAGTATTTT. Translated: CSARDGGKDTQYF.

The chain is built from TRBV29-1 and TRBJ1-1; perhaps TRBD1 as D (6 bases). Germline assignment: CDR1 SQVTM and CDR2 ANQGSEA. Trimming left V 7 bases short and J 5 bases short, with 17 bases between. The CDR3 length is 13 residues. The CDR3 region has the DNA TGCAGCGCTACACAGGGAGGTTCAACTGAAGCTTTCTTT. It is translated as CSATQGGSTEAFF.

This clonotype was seen a handful of times. The CDR3 coding sequence is TGTGCCAGCAGCGTAGGGACAGGGGGTTCTTTCTACAATGAGCAGTTCTTC. It is translated as CASSVGTGGSFYNEQFF. The chain is built from TRBV9 and TRBJ2-1, with TRBD1 matching 10 bases. CDR3 length equals 17 residues. V gave up 0 bases and J gave up 3 bases; unmatched junction bases: 6. Germline-derived CDR1 and CDR2 are SGDLS and YYNGEE.

Worth noting for this clonotype: This may be a read error, as it is one base from a much larger clone. The chain is built from TRBV29-1 and TRBJ2-5; D is unclear. Trimming left V 5 bases short and J 11 bases short, with 12 bases between. CDR3 size: 10 residues. Germline V gene lookup returns CDR1 SQVTM and CDR2 ANQGSEA. As DNA, the CDR3 is TGCAGCGTTTCGCGTAATGAGCAGTACTTC. As protein: CSVSRNEQYF.

V is TRBV2 and J is TRBJ2-5; possibly TRBD1 or TRBD2 for D (5 bases each). Germline CDR1 and CDR2: SNHLY and FYNNEI. The CDR3 length is 12 residues. V lost 6 bases and J lost 11, with 16 bases in between. The CDR3 bases are TGTGCCAGCAGACCCGACAGCCCGGGGCAGTACTTC. The encoded protein is CASRPDSPGQYF.

The sample holds a few counts of this clonotype. The chain carries TRBV5-1 and TRBJ2-1, with 14 bases fitting TRBD2. Germline V lookup: CDR1 SGHRS, CDR2 YFSETQ. Unmatched junction bases numbered 9, after V lost 4 bases and J lost 0 bases. The CDR3 loop spans 19 amino acids. The CDR3 DNA is TGCGCCAGCAGCCCCGGGACTAGCGGGGGTACTAGCTCCTACAATGAGCAGTTCTTC. It codes for CASSPGTSGGTSSYNEQFF.

This clonotype was observed once. This CDR3 is CSARALGLAEGREETQYF. The DNA for the CDR3 is TGCAGTGCTAGAGCTCTAGGACTAGCGGAGGGACGCGAAGAGACCCAGTACTTC. This chain uses TRBV20-1 with TRBJ2-5; 10 positions match TRBD2. In germline, CDR1 is DFQATT, CDR2 SNEGSKA (reference sequence). This CDR3 spans 18 amino acids. The junction had 14 bases not matched to a gene; V was cut back by 1 base and J by 3 bases.

The rearrangement links TRBV5-5 to TRBJ2-7; D is uncertain. CDR3 length: 13 amino acids. From germline, CDR1 is SGHKS and CDR2 YYEKEE (reference sequence). V gave up 4 bases and J gave up 0 bases, with 8 bases separating them. CDR3 bases: TGTGCCAGCAGCCCTCGGATCTCCTACGAGCAGTACTTC. Translation gives CASSPRISYEQYF.

The chain couples TRBV30 to TRBJ2-5; no reliable D call. TRBJ2-7 matches the DNA end more closely, so the J call is doubtful. Per the germline V gene, CDR1 is GTSNPN and CDR2 is SVGIG (reference sequence). The CDR3 has 12 amino acids. CDR3 sequence reads: CAWGPRLYEQYF. CDR3 DNA sequence: TGTGCCTGGGGGCCAAGGCTGTACGAGCAGTACTTC.

In its sample, this clonotype was seen once. The chain carries TRBV25-1 and TRBJ2-7; 12 nucleotides align to TRBD2. The CDR3 extends over 16 amino acids. Germline V gene data show CDR1 as MGHDK and CDR2 as SYGVNS. The V gene end was trimmed by 6 bases and the J gene end by 10 bases; junction bases not matched to a gene: 16. CDR3: CASSPASGGALITQYF. DNA for the CDR3: TGTGCCAGCAGCCCAGCTAGCGGGGGGGCCTTAATAACCCAGTACTTC.

The V gene is TRBV6-2 or TRBV6-3, the J gene TRBJ2-1, with TRBD1 matching over 9 bases. CDR3 length: 14 residues. Looked up from germline, CDR1 is MNHEY and CDR2 is SVGEGT. V lost 2 bases to trimming and J lost 8 bases; unmatched junction nucleotides: 4. The CDR3 spells CASSYGTGKDEQFF. The CDR3 DNA follows: TGTGCCAGCAGTTACGGGACAGGGAAGGATGAGCAGTTCTTC.

This clonotype was found a few times. The chain is built from TRBV6-5 and TRBJ1-6, with D hard to call. The germline CDR1 and CDR2 sequences are MNHEY and SVGAGI. Trimming pared 3 bases from V and 4 bases from J, leaving 7 bases between. This CDR3 region has 14 residues. In DNA, the CDR3 is TGTGCCAGCAGTTATCGGTCTTATAATTCACCCCTCCACTTT. Translating it yields CASSYRSYNSPLHF.

Points on this clonotype: Being one base from a much bigger clone, this may be a read error. The chain joins TRBV3-1 to TRBJ2-1; possible D gene TRBD1, 7 bases. V was shortened by 5 bases and J by 7 bases, with 15 bases between the two germline ends. The CDR3 has 14 amino acids. Per the germline V gene, CDR1 is LGHDT and CDR2 is YNNKEL (reference sequence). CDR3 residues: CASSNAGQNNEQFF. The CDR3, as DNA: TGTGCCAGCAGCAACGCGGGACAGAATAATGAGCAGTTCTTC.